This passage covers 26 T cell receptor beta chains from one sample sequenced in a study of T-cell memory formation after mild COVID-19 (dated by TCRdb to about 2021). Preparation of the library involved 5' RACE. The instrument was an Illumina NovaSeq 6000. Starting from the raw public reads, TCRdb applied fastp trimming at Q25, assembled clones with MiXCR and retained in-frame beta chains. Each entry merges the rows of one CDR3 protein and shows their most common DNA and genes. The sample has more than 250,000 distinct CDR3 sequences on record, over 15% of them singletons. The ten largest clones add up to approximately 22% of the sample. Sequencing used PBMCs or a T cell subset sorted from them (not recorded which). The origin of the receptors is a man aged 18 to 30 who had mild COVID-19 (a few samples of this study predate the infection). The sample titles of this study are shuffled in the database, so cell type and time point are left out; the donor was told from shared clones.

This clonotype occurred a few times. V is TRBV5-1 and J is TRBJ2-5, with 11 positions matching TRBD2. Looked up from germline, CDR1 is SGHRS and CDR2 is YFSETQ. The length of the CDR3 is 14 residues. The junction had 7 bases not matched to a gene; V was cut back by 2 bases and J by 10 bases. The CDR3 DNA sequence: TGCGCCAGCAGCTTTCTAGCGGGGGGCCCGGACCAGTACTTC. Protein product: CASSFLAGGPDQYF.

This chain uses TRBV7-3 with TRBJ2-1, with a possible D match to TRBD2 (5 bases). V lost 4 bases and J 0 bases, leaving 10 bases between the germline ends. CDR3 length: 15 residues. CDR1 is SGHTA and CDR2 is FQGTGA in the germline V gene. CDR3 sequence (DNA): TGTGCCAGCAGCTCACGGAGGAGCTCCTACAATGAGCAGTTCTTC. Residues: CASSSRRSSYNEQFF.

The chain is built from TRBV12-3 or TRBV12-4 and TRBJ2-1; 9 bases agree with TRBD2. V lost 6 bases to trimming and J lost 9 bases; unmatched junction nucleotides: 12. The CDR3 sequence is 15 residues long. The CDR3 DNA is TGTGCCAGCAGACCTGGGACTAGCCGAGAACTTGAGCAGTTCTTC. It codes for CASRPGTSRELEQFF.

In its sample, this clonotype was seen many times. The gene calls are TRBV24-1 and TRBJ1-6; TRBD1 matches at 7 bases. This CDR3 region has 15 residues. In germline, CDR1 is KGHDR, CDR2 SFDVKD. V lost 12 bases to trimming and J lost 3 bases; unmatched junction nucleotides: 10. CDR3 residues: CAGSRDSRYNSPLHF. DNA for the CDR3: TGTGCCGGATCCCGGGACAGCCGCTATAATTCACCCCTCCACTTT.

The genes are TRBV5-6 and TRBJ2-7, with a weak D call TRBD2 (6 bases). The CDR3 loop spans 14 amino acids. Germline lookup yields CDR1 SGHDT and CDR2 YYEEEE. The V gene lost 4 bases and the J gene lost 5 bases, with 16 bases spanning the gap. As DNA, the CDR3 is TGTGCCAGCAGCCTGCGAGGGGAGGTCCACGAGCAGTACTTC. Translated: CASSLRGEVHEQYF.

The chain couples TRBV30 to TRBJ2-1; D uncertain. Germline CDR1 is GTSNPN and CDR2 is SVGIG (reference sequence). Trimming removed 3 bases from V and 0 bases from J, with 6 bases in between. The CDR3 length is 13 residues. For the CDR3, the DNA is TGTGCCTGGAGAGAGAGCTCCTACAATGAGCAGTTCTTC. Amino acid sequence: CAWRESSYNEQFF.

This chain joins TRBV12-3 or TRBV12-4 and TRBJ1-1; no reliable D call. This CDR3 has 14 residues. Trimming removed 5 bases at V and 5 bases at J, with 15 bases between. The CDR3 bases are TGTGCCAGCAGTCCCCCGGGGTTTGGGACTGAAGCTTTCTTT. This codes for CASSPPGFGTEAFF.

This chain links TRBV7-9 with TRBJ2-7; a weak D match, TRBD2 (5 bases). CDR1 SEHNR and CDR2 FQNEAQ come from the germline V gene (reference sequence). Deletions cut 2 bases from V and 11 bases from J, with 13 bases between. The length of the CDR3 is 12 residues. The CDR3 region is CASSLYLRGKYV. The DNA for the CDR3 is TGTGCCAGCAGCTTATATCTCCGGGGAAAGTACGTC.

J is TRBJ2-7 and V is TRBV20-1; no definite D call. The CDR3 is 14 amino acids. CDR1 is DFQATT and CDR2 is SNEGSKA in the germline V gene (reference sequence). V was clipped by 3 bases and J by 0 bases, with 12 bases between them. The CDR3 loop reads CSASKRMPSYEQYF. DNA of the CDR3: TGCAGTGCTAGTAAGCGAATGCCCTCCTACGAGCAGTACTTC.

The V call is TRBV4-3, the J call TRBJ2-5; possible D gene TRBD2, 6 bases. Between the trimmed V and J ends, which lost 4 bases and 2 bases, there was a span of 14 bases. This CDR3 region has 15 residues. Germline V gives CDR1 LGHNA, CDR2 YSLEER. CDR3 sequence: CASSRSGELQETQYF. DNA of the CDR3: TGCGCCAGCAGCCGATCGGGGGAGCTACAAGAGACCCAGTACTTC.

This clonotype has only one observation. This chain connects TRBV12-3 or TRBV12-4 to TRBJ1-2; TRBD1 agrees at 8 bases. The CDR3 covers 15 residues. V lost 5 bases and J lost 3; bases outside the gene matches: 8. CDR3 sequence reads: CASSPQAGGDYGYTF. The CDR3 coding sequence is TGTGCCAGCAGTCCACAGGCAGGGGGCGACTATGGCTACACCTTC.

The chain carries TRBV4-1 and TRBJ2-5, with 7 nucleotides matching TRBD1. The ends lost 2 bases at V and 5 bases at J; junction bases unmatched: 11. This CDR3 is built from 16 residues. The germline gives CDR1 MGHRA, CDR2 YSYEKL. The CDR3 is CASSQLTGVFWETQYF. DNA for the CDR3: TGCGCCAGCAGCCAACTTACAGGGGTTTTTTGGGAGACCCAGTACTTC.

The sample holds a few counts of this clonotype. The chain is built from TRBV12-3 or TRBV12-4 and TRBJ2-7; TRBD1 aligns across 10 bases. V trimming: 3 bases; J trimming: 5 bases; junction bases outside the gene matches: 7. CDR3 size: 15 residues. CDR3 bases: TGTGCCAGCAGTTTCGGGACAGGGGCGAGGAACGAGCAGTACGTC. Its protein product is CASSFGTGARNEQYV.

This chain links TRBV7-9 with TRBJ1-6; D may be TRBD1 (6 bases). Between the trimmed V and J ends, which lost 5 bases and 4 bases, there was a span of 9 bases. The CDR3 runs to 14 residues. Germline CDR1 SEHNR, CDR2 FQNEAQ (reference sequence). The CDR3 protein is CASSTTGYNSPLHF. The CDR3 DNA is TGTGCCAGCAGCACTACAGGGTATAATTCACCCCTCCACTTT.

This clonotype appeared a few times. The chain has TRBV20-1 and TRBJ1-1; D possibly corresponds to TRBD1 (5 bases). Deletions cut 2 bases from V and 3 bases from J, with 13 bases between. CDR1 is DFQATT and CDR2 is SNEGSKA in the germline V gene (reference sequence). The CDR3 totals 14 residues. CDR3 region: CSARKGALDTEAFF. CDR3 coding DNA: TGCAGTGCTAGAAAAGGGGCGTTGGACACTGAAGCTTTCTTT.

This clonotype appeared a few times. V usage is TRBV5-1 and J usage is TRBJ1-2; 8 nucleotides align to TRBD1. With V trimmed by 3 bases and J by 0 bases, 4 bases remained unmatched. Germline V lookup: CDR1 SGHRS, CDR2 YFSETQ. The length of the CDR3 is 15 residues. CDR3 region: CASSSGQAANYGYTF. CDR3 coding DNA: TGCGCCAGCAGCTCGGGACAGGCAGCTAACTATGGCTACACCTTC.

There are a few counts of this clonotype. The chain combines TRBV4-3 with TRBJ1-6; D is perhaps TRBD1 (5 bases). The V end was cut by 0 bases, the J end by 3 bases, with 15 bases between. This CDR3 region has 18 residues. Germline V gives CDR1 LGHNA, CDR2 YSLEER. As DNA, the CDR3 is TGCGCCAGCAGCCAAGAGTCCACAAATAGGGGCTATAATTCACCCCTCCACTTT. It specifies CASSQESTNRGYNSPLHF.

This clonotype has ten or more counts. The chain employs TRBV7-8 and TRBJ1-2; D may be TRBD1 (5 bases). The V end was cut by 0 bases, the J end by 5 bases, with 10 bases between. This CDR3 is built from 14 residues. Looked up from germline, CDR1 is SGHVS and CDR2 is FQNEAQ. CDR3: CASSLALGGYGYTF. The CDR3 nucleotides are TGTGCCAGCAGCTTAGCGCTGGGGGGTTATGGCTACACCTTC.

The chain's CDR3 is CASSTPGQGAADTQYF. CDR3 in DNA: TGTGCCAGCAGTACGCCGGGACAGGGGGCGGCAGATACGCAGTATTTT. The rearrangement links TRBV6-6 to TRBJ2-3; 12 bases align to TRBD1. J gave up 4 bases and V 5 bases, and 7 bases lay outside the gene matches. The germline gives CDR1 MNHNY, CDR2 SVGAGI (reference sequence). The CDR3 runs 16 residues.

V is TRBV5-1 and J is TRBJ2-1; the D gene could be TRBD1 or TRBD2 (5 bases each). Trimming pared 6 bases from V and 6 bases from J, leaving 16 bases between. This CDR3 is built from 14 residues. CDR1 and CDR2 from the germline V gene are SGHRS and YFSETQ. The CDR3 bases are TGCGCCAGCACCCGCTGGGGGTTCGGCAATGAGCAGTTCTTC. Translated, it gives CASTRWGFGNEQFF.

This clonotype has a handful of counts. This chain links TRBV2 with TRBJ2-7, with a weak D call TRBD2 (5 bases). Trimming removed 5 bases at V and 6 bases at J, with 20 bases between. Germline V gene data show CDR1 as SNHLY and CDR2 as FYNNEI. The CDR3 runs to 15 residues. CDR3 protein: CASSLTQRSTTEQYF. The DNA of the CDR3 is TGTGCCAGCAGTCTCACCCAGCGCTCGACTACCGAGCAGTACTTC.

This clonotype occurred once. The rearrangement uses TRBV12-3 or TRBV12-4 and TRBJ2-7, with 9 bases matching TRBD1. This CDR3 is 13 amino acids long. Trimming took 4 bases from V and 5 from J; bases not matched to a gene: 3. CDR3 amino acids: CASSYGQGNEQYV. In DNA, the CDR3 is TGTGCCAGCAGTTACGGACAGGGGAACGAGCAGTACGTC.

This sequence joins TRBV20-1 and TRBJ1-2; TRBD1 matches 8 bases. This CDR3 has 14 residues. With V trimmed by 5 bases and J by 4 bases, 9 bases remained unmatched. Germline V gene sequence: CDR1 DFQATT, CDR2 SNEGSKA (reference sequence). The CDR3 DNA is TGCAGTGCTCCTGGACAGGGTTCCACCTATGGCTACACCTTC. The encoded protein is CSAPGQGSTYGYTF.

J is TRBJ2-2 and V is TRBV20-1; D is perhaps TRBD1 (6 bases). The CDR3 runs to 16 residues. CDR1 is DFQATT and CDR2 is SNEGSKA in the germline V gene (reference sequence). The V end lost 6 bases, the J end lost 4 bases, and 21 bases lay between the germline ends. The CDR3 spells CSAEQGGSLGTGELFF. DNA for the CDR3: TGCAGTGCAGAACAGGGTGGGTCCTTGGGCACCGGGGAGCTGTTTTTT.

The genes are TRBV7-9 and TRBJ1-4; D not certain. Per germline, CDR1 SEHNR and CDR2 FQNEAQ (reference sequence). The CDR3 consists of 14 residues. Trimming took 2 bases from V and 8 from J, leaving 12 bases between them. The CDR3 sequence: CASSLFGGSEKLFF. CDR3 in DNA: TGTGCCAGCAGCTTATTCGGAGGTTCGGAAAAACTGTTTTTT.

This chain connects TRBV12-3 or TRBV12-4 to TRBJ1-5; no firm D call. The CDR3 runs to 13 residues. Trimming took 6 bases from V and 2 from J, leaving 8 bases between them. The CDR3 coding sequence is TGTGCCAGCAGAGGGAGTGGCAATCAGCCCCAGCATTTT. It is translated as CASRGSGNQPQHF.